This record covers a single TCR beta chain. Its cognate antigen is unknown. Donors consisted of healthy bone marrow donors. PCR employed 60 Vbeta and 13 Jbeta primers. The assay was immunoSEQ multiplex PCR, and TCRdb's table has in-frame clones only and misses some. The sample consists of approximately 110,000 clones, more than 75% of them appearing once. V was pared by 1 base and J by 8 bases, with 21 bases between. There are 17 residues in the CDR3. Per the germline V gene, CDR1 is SGHDT and CDR2 is YYEEEE. The source of the sample is a study of cytomegalovirus exposure and HLA in healthy donors. Notes on the study in general: The authors listed 150 to 200 TCR beta chains as cytomegalovirus-associated.

The sequence derives from a middle-aged man in good health and CMV-seronegative. The sample consisted of PBMCs. The V gene is TRBV5-6, the J gene TRBJ1-4; weak D call: TRBD1 (6 bases). The CDR3 DNA follows: TGTGCCAGCAGCTTGTGGGGGGGAAGGGACACCGAAGAAAAACTGTTTTTT. It is translated as CASSLWGGRDTEEKLFF.